The rows below give T cell receptor beta chains drawn from one sample of a study of blood T cells in healthy people across ages. MiXCR, applied by TCRdb to the 5' RACE reads, yields one record per CDR3 protein. The data contain more than 800,000 distinct CDR3 sequences, 25% to 35% of them singletons. Sequenced material: blood. The receptors were sampled from a woman aged 80 or older in good health. Each CDR3 is given with its conserved first and last residue. D genes are given only for firm matches. Part of the rows lack a size; the others show once, few, many or a class for expanded clones.

j_call v_call clone_size d_call cdr3_aa cdr3_nt
TRBJ2-1 TRBV20-1 many . CSASGTYNEQFF TGCAGTGCTAGCGGTACCTACAATGAGCAGTTCTTC
TRBJ2-7 TRBV5-1 many TRBD1 CASYLGDRASYEQYF TGCGCCAGCTACCTGGGGGACAGGGCCTCCTACGAGCAGTACTTC
TRBJ2-1 TRBV18 . . CASSPTDSPNFYNEQFF TGTGCCAGCTCACCCACGGACTCCCCAAACTTTTACAATGAGCAGTTCTTC
TRBJ2-5 TRBV29-1 . TRBD2 CSVGGTSGGPKETQYF TGCAGCGTTGGGGGCACTAGCGGGGGGCCGAAAGAGACCCAGTACTTC
TRBJ2-1 TRBV5-1 . TRBD1 CASSPVDRVAYNEQFF TGCGCCAGCAGCCCTGTCGACAGGGTAGCCTACAATGAGCAGTTCTTC
TRBJ1-5 TRBV20-1 few TRBD1 CSARWTGGVVLRNQPQHF TGCAGTGCTAGATGGACAGGGGGCGTTGTATTGCGCAATCAGCCCCAGCATTTT
TRBJ1-2 TRBV2 many . CASSLQGNWWGYTF TGTGCCAGCAGTCTACAGGGAAACTGGTGGGGCTACACCTTC
TRBJ1-2 TRBV12-3/TRBV12-4 . TRBD1 CASIRTGGVDNYGYTF TGCGCCAGCATCCGGACAGGGGGCGTCGATAACTATGGCTACACCTTC
TRBJ2-1 TRBV20-1 . . CSARVTGSPYNEQFF TGCAGTGCTAGAGTCACGGGCTCACCATACAATGAGCAGTTCTTC
TRBJ2-5 TRBV11-2 few . CASSLGWGQQGETQYF TGTGCCAGCAGCTTAGGATGGGGCCAACAAGGGGAGACCCAGTACTTC
TRBJ2-3 TRBV6-6 many . CASSYGQSSTDTQYF TGTGCCAGCAGTTACGGGCAATCTAGCACAGATACGCAGTATTTT
TRBJ2-3 TRBV4-2 . TRBD2 CASSQDNLAGVTDTQYF TGTGCCAGCAGCCAAGATAACCTAGCGGGGGTTACAGATACGCAGTATTTT